Listed here are 23 T cell receptor beta chains from one sample, sequenced in a study of blood T cells in healthy people across ages. A second roughly 6 to 11 cycle PCR used barcoded and J-beta primers. TCRdb used MiXCR to reprocess the 5' RACE reads, holding one entry per CDR3 protein. The repertoire holds some 880,000 distinct CDR3 sequences, with around 36% as singletons. The sequencing sample was made of blood. All receptors derive from a man between 18 and 35 years old in good health.

This clonotype was recorded a few times. The chain has TRBV5-6 and TRBJ2-5, with D possibly being TRBD1 (6 bases). The J call may be faulty, since TRBJ2-7 better matches the DNA end. CDR3 length: 14 residues. Per the germline V gene, CDR1 is SGHDT and CDR2 is YYEEEE. The CDR3 coding sequence is TGTGCCAGCAGCTTGAGGGGGTCCCTCTACGAGCAGTACTTC. Its protein product is CASSLRGSLYEQYF.

This clonotype turned up a few times. The V and J genes are TRBV20-1 and TRBJ2-1; 10 bases match TRBD2. The CDR3 length is 14 residues. V gave up 5 bases and J gave up 5 bases; unmatched junction bases: 6. The germline CDR1 and CDR2 sequences are DFQATT and SNEGSKA (reference sequence). CDR3 sequence reads: CSASLAGPNNEQFF. The DNA of the CDR3 is TGCAGTGCTTCACTAGCGGGACCCAACAATGAGCAGTTCTTC.

Of note for this clonotype: A much larger clone sits a single nucleotide away, making a read error possible. The gene calls are TRBV20-1 and TRBJ2-3, with 11 nucleotides matching TRBD2. CDR1 and CDR2 from the germline V gene are DFQATT and SNEGSKA (reference sequence). The CDR3 spans 15 residues. V lost 0 bases and J lost 11; bases outside the gene matches: 10. CDR3 bases: TGCAGTGCTAGAGAAGCCGGGACTAGCGGAAATATGCAGTATTTT. The encoded protein is CSAREAGTSGNMQYF.

The genes are TRBV25-1 and TRBJ1-2, with a tentative D call TRBD1 (6 bases). CDR1 and CDR2 from the germline V gene are MGHDK and SYGVNS. The CDR3 consists of 16 residues. V was trimmed by 4 bases and J by 2 bases, leaving 17 bases between them. For the CDR3, the DNA is TGTGCCAGCAGTGGCCCCACAGGGAGCCCCAACTATGGCTACACCTTC. This encodes CASSGPTGSPNYGYTF.

CDR3 amino acids: CASSYEGRVGSPLHF. CDR3 sequence (DNA): TGTGCCAGCAGTTACGAGGGGCGCGTAGGGTCACCCCTCCACTTT. This chain links TRBV6-5 with TRBJ1-6, with a possible D match to TRBD1 (5 bases). Looked up from germline, CDR1 is MNHEY and CDR2 is SVGAGI. V dropped 2 bases and J dropped 10 bases, with 15 bases sitting between them. The length of the CDR3 is 15 residues.

A remark on this clonotype: This may stem from a read error, because a much larger clone lies one nucleotide away. The chain recombines TRBV10-3 with TRBJ2-5, with D uncertain. The CDR3 spans 13 residues. V gave up 4 bases and J gave up 3 bases, with 9 bases separating them. Germline V CDR1 and CDR2: ENHRY, SYGVKD. The CDR3 coding sequence is TGTGCCATCAGTGGGAACCAGGAAGAGACCCAGTACTTC. It is translated as CAISGNQEETQYF.

In its sample, this clonotype was seen many times. CDR3 residues: CASSRSTVSYEQYF. The CDR3 nucleotides read TGTGCCAGCAGTCGATCAACAGTTTCCTACGAGCAGTACTTC. V and J are TRBV2 and TRBJ2-7, with D uncertain. V shed 5 bases and J shed 1 base, with 12 bases lying between them. The CDR3 is 14 amino acids. Germline-derived CDR1 and CDR2 are SNHLY and FYNNEI.

This clonotype was counted only a few times. The chain recombines TRBV20-1 with TRBJ2-5, with D uncertain. The V gene lost 0 bases and the J gene lost 4 bases, with 9 bases spanning the gap. Germline V gene data show CDR1 as DFQATT and CDR2 as SNEGSKA (reference sequence). This CDR3 contains 13 residues. CDR3 in amino acids: CSARDRSRETQYF. The CDR3 bases are TGCAGTGCTAGAGATCGGAGCAGAGAGACCCAGTACTTC.

The genes are TRBV28 and TRBJ2-3, with TRBD2 matching over 12 bases. Germline-derived CDR1 and CDR2 are MDHEN and SYDVKM. The CDR3 extends over 15 amino acids. After removal of 3 bases from V and 4 bases from J, the junction contained 2 bases not matched to a gene. The DNA of the CDR3 is TGTGCCAGCAGTTTCCTAGCGGGGGGGCCAGATACGCAGTATTTT. This sequence encodes CASSFLAGGPDTQYF.

Worth noting for this clonotype: One end of the junction fails to match germline, which may point to a read error. This sequence joins TRBV12-3 or TRBV12-4 and TRBJ1-1; weak D call: TRBD1 (6 bases). The CDR3 totals 14 residues. CDR3 in DNA: TGTGCCAGCAGTCCTCCAACAGGGAACGCTGAAGCTTTCTTT. It specifies CASSPPTGNAEAFF.

In this sample, this clonotype turned up a few times. V usage is TRBV5-1 and J usage is TRBJ1-2; D is unresolved. Trimming stripped 2 bases from V and 4 bases from J, with 15 bases between. Germline V CDR1 and CDR2: SGHRS, YFSETQ. The CDR3 consists of 15 residues. The DNA for the CDR3 is TGCGCCAGCAGCTTAACCCGAAGGGATATCTATGGCTACACCTTC. Amino acid sequence: CASSLTRRDIYGYTF. Drawing the rest from reference TRBV5-1 and TRBJ1-2, the complete variable domain is KAGVTQTPRYLIKTRGQQVTLSCSPISGHRSVSWYQQTPGQGLQFLFEYFSETQRNKGNFPGRFSGRQFSNSRSEMNVSTLELGDSALYLCASSLTRRDIYGYTFGSGTRLTVV.

The chain links TRBV6-4 to TRBJ2-2; perhaps TRBD1 as D (5 bases). CDR1 is MRHNA and CDR2 is SNTAGT in the germline V gene. Trimming removed 4 bases at V and 3 bases at J, with 9 bases between. The CDR3 length is 14 residues. The CDR3 region is CASSADSYTGELFF. The CDR3 DNA follows: TGTGCCAGCAGTGCTGACAGTTACACCGGGGAGCTGTTTTTT.

Of note for this clonotype: Germline is not matched at one junction end, which may reflect a read error. The V gene is TRBV20-1, the J gene TRBJ2-5, with D perhaps assigned TRBD1 or TRBD2 (6 bases each). The CDR3 consists of 17 residues. CDR1 is DFQATT and CDR2 is SNEGSKA in the germline V gene (reference sequence). CDR3 amino acids: CSAREGQGREVWETRYF. CDR3 coding DNA: TGCAGTGCTAGAGAGGGACAAGGCAGGGAGGTGTGGGAGACCCGGTACTTC.

The chain combines TRBV20-1 with TRBJ2-1; D is unresolved. TRBJ2-7 matches the DNA end more closely, so the J call is doubtful. Germline values: CDR1 DFQATT, CDR2 SNEGSKA (reference sequence). The CDR3 contains 20 residues. CDR3 bases: TGCAGTGCTAGACGCGGAGCGACCCCCTACGTCCTAAGCTCCTACAATGAGCAGTACTTC. This encodes CSARRGATPYVLSSYNEQYF.

The chain employs TRBV20-1 and TRBJ2-3, with 9 positions matching TRBD1. Looked up from germline, CDR1 is DFQATT and CDR2 is SNEGSKA (reference sequence). The CDR3 spans 18 residues. The J segment lost 1 base and the V segment lost 3 bases, leaving 14 bases of the junction unmatched. For the CDR3, the DNA is TGCAGTGCTAGTCAGTCCGAGGGGGACAGGGAGGGCACAGATACGCAGTATTTT. Translating it yields CSASQSEGDREGTDTQYF.

In this sample, this clonotype turned up many times. The chain employs TRBV12-3 or TRBV12-4 and TRBJ2-1; 9 nucleotides match TRBD2. V shed 8 bases, J shed 3 bases, and the junction held 11 bases outside the gene matches. This CDR3 spans 16 amino acids. CDR3 sequence: CASRLAGTGYYNEQFF. The CDR3 bases are TGTGCCAGCCGGCTAGCGGGGACGGGGTACTACAATGAGCAGTTCTTC.

The chain employs TRBV20-1 and TRBJ2-1; D perhaps matches TRBD2 (5 bases). The germline V gene encodes CDR1 DFQATT and CDR2 SNEGSKA (reference sequence). V dropped 0 bases and J dropped 1 base, with 19 bases sitting between them. The CDR3 contains 18 residues. The DNA of the CDR3 is TGCAGTGCTAGAGATCTACGGGGAGCCTACCCGTCCTACAATGAGCAGTTCTTC. This encodes CSARDLRGAYPSYNEQFF.

The genes are TRBV4-3 and TRBJ2-7; D may be TRBD2 (6 bases). Germline CDR1 is LGHNA and CDR2 is YSLEER. This CDR3 is 14 amino acids long. Trimming pared 3 bases from V and 3 bases from J, leaving 12 bases between. The CDR3 DNA reads as TGCGCCAGCAGCCAGGGAGGTCGGGGCTACGAGCAGTACTTC. This translates into CASSQGGRGYEQYF.

The rearrangement joins TRBV24-1 to TRBJ1-1; no firm D call. Trimming pared 6 bases from V and 1 base from J, leaving 8 bases between. The CDR3 loop spans 13 amino acids. The germline V gene has CDR1 KGHDR and CDR2 SFDVKD. CDR3 amino acids: CATSRNGNTEAFF. CDR3 nucleotides: TGTGCCACCAGTAGAAACGGGAACACTGAAGCTTTCTTT.

The CDR3 spells CATSEFLTATSADTQYF. CDR3 nucleotide sequence: TGTGCCACCAGTGAGTTCTTGACAGCAACGAGCGCAGATACGCAGTATTTT. This chain joins TRBV24-1 and TRBJ2-3, with a possible D match to TRBD1 (5 bases). The V gene's germline CDR1 is KGHDR and CDR2 SFDVKD. Trimming cost V 4 bases and J 4 bases, with 20 bases left between them. This CDR3 region has 17 residues.

The chain has TRBV6-2 or TRBV6-3 and TRBJ2-2, with TRBD2 identical over 12 bases. V was pared by 4 bases and J by 2 bases, with 5 bases of the junction left unmatched. The CDR3 has 17 residues. Germline V lookup: CDR1 MNHEY, CDR2 SVGEGT. The CDR3 DNA is TGTGCCAGCAGTTTGACTAGCGGGGGCCCTAACACCGGGGAGCTGTTTTTT. It is translated as CASSLTSGGPNTGELFF.

Of note for this clonotype: One junction end does not reproduce the germline sequence, and a read error may be involved. The genes are TRBV7-2 and TRBJ2-1; D not certain. Per the germline V gene, CDR1 is SGHTA and CDR2 is FQGNSA. CDR3 length equals 15 residues. CDR3 region: CASSLRLEPYNERFF. As DNA, the CDR3 is TGTGCCAGCAGCTTGAGGTTGGAACCCTACAATGAGCGGTTCTTC.

There are a few counts of this clonotype. This chain uses TRBV15 with TRBJ1-1; perhaps TRBD1 as D (6 bases). Trimming left V 1 base short and J 1 base short, with 10 bases between. Germline V gene data show CDR1 as LNHNV and CDR2 as YYDKDF (reference sequence). The CDR3 is 15 residues long. CDR3 amino acids: CATSRVGAENTEAFF. CDR3 bases: TGTGCCACCAGCAGAGTGGGGGCGGAGAACACTGAAGCTTTCTTT. Combining the CDR3 with reference TRBV15 and TRBJ1-1 gives the whole variable domain DAMVIQNPRYQVTQFGKPVTLSCSQTLNHNVMYWYQQKSSQAPKLLFHYYDKDFNNEADTPDNFQSRRPNTSFCFLDIRSPGLGDTAMYLCATSRVGAENTEAFFGQGTRLTVV.